This T cell receptor (beta chain) was sequenced in a study of control samples from healthy donors and cancer patients. Generated by immunoSEQ multiplex PCR, the TCRdb table keeps only in-frame clones and is missing some. The table has about 61,000 clones, nearly 90% seen once; the top ten hold almost 6%. The length of the CDR3 is 14 residues. The germline V gene has CDR1 SGHNT and CDR2 YYREEE (reference sequence). V dropped 5 bases and J dropped 4 bases, with 10 bases sitting between them. The V gene is TRBV5-4, the J gene TRBJ1-6; D remains ambiguous. The specimen was PBMCs. This clonotype originated in a man aged 55 to 70 with colorectal cancer. This CDR3 reads CASSPGQYNSPLHF. CDR3 nucleotide sequence: TGTGCCAGCAGTCCTGGGCAGTATAATTCACCCCTCCACTTT.